These 16 T cell receptor beta chains came from one sample sequenced in a study of T cells in Graves' hyperthyroidism and ophthalmopathy (dated by TCRdb to about 2019). Libraries were made using multiplex PCR. Instrument on record: Illumina HiSeq 2000. Amplification of TCR beta CDR3 regions was carried out from RNA transcripts. For the first round of RT-PCR on the TCR CDR3, the HTBI primer set was used together with the Qiagen OneStep RT-PCR kit. Clones were called with MiXCR by TCRdb after fastp trimmed the public reads at Q25, and only in-frame beta chains were retained. Every distinct CDR3 protein forms one entry, paired with its most common genes and DNA. Here the sample has 350,000 or so distinct CDR3 sequences; approximately 17% occur a single time. Of the sample, 34% falls within the top ten clones. Sequenced sample: blood. The receptors originated from a woman in her 30s with Graves' hyperthyroidism that later progressed to Graves' ophthalmopathy.

This clonotype was observed a handful of times. The chain recombines TRBV13 with TRBJ2-1; maybe TRBD2 (6 bases). The germline V and J ends were trimmed by 5 bases and 3 bases, with 17 bases remaining between them. The CDR3 has 16 amino acids. In germline, CDR1 is PRHDT, CDR2 FYEKMQ (reference sequence). The CDR3 nucleotides read TGTGCCAGCAGCCACCCACGGGGGAGGCTCTACAATGAGCAGTTCTTC. Residues: CASSHPRGRLYNEQFF.

J is TRBJ2-3 and V is TRBV12-3 or TRBV12-4; D possibly uses TRBD1 or TRBD2 (5 bases each). The length of the CDR3 is 17 residues. V shed 1 base and J shed 1 base, with 15 bases lying between them. The CDR3 protein is CASSLVRRGLGTDTQYF. The CDR3 DNA reads as TGTGCCAGCAGTTTAGTGCGTCGGGGCTTGGGCACAGATACGCAGTATTTT.

The V call is TRBV15, the J call TRBJ1-2; D is undetermined. The germline V gene encodes CDR1 LNHNV and CDR2 YYDKDF (reference sequence). This CDR3 is built from 17 residues. V was cut by 0 bases and J by 4 bases, with 18 bases left in between. CDR3 sequence reads: CATSRDKLEALTYGYTF. DNA for the CDR3: TGTGCCACCAGCAGAGATAAATTGGAGGCCTTAACCTATGGCTACACCTTC. Full variable domain (missing parts from reference TRBV15 and TRBJ1-2): DAMVIQNPRYQVTQFGKPVTLSCSQTLNHNVMYWYQQKSSQAPKLLFHYYDKDFNNEADTPDNFQSRRPNTSFCFLDIRSPGLGDTAMYLCATSRDKLEALTYGYTFGSGTRLTVV.

This clonotype has just a few counts. The chain links TRBV15 to TRBJ1-1, with D possibly matching TRBD1 (6 bases). Germline CDR1 LNHNV, CDR2 YYDKDF (reference sequence). The V end was cut by 3 bases, the J end by 8 bases, with 10 bases between. This CDR3 has 12 amino acids. CDR3: CATSSPGTEAFF. The DNA of the CDR3 is TGTGCCACCAGCAGTCCCGGGACAGAAGCTTTCTTT.

V usage is TRBV19 and J usage is TRBJ1-2, with 7 bases aligning to TRBD1. CDR1 and CDR2 from the germline V gene are LNHDA and SQIVND (reference sequence). This CDR3 contains 13 residues. V shed 9 bases, J shed 4 bases, and the junction held 8 bases outside the gene matches. The CDR3 DNA follows: TGTGCCAGCAGGGGGACCGGGAGCTATGGCTACACCTTC. Its translation is CASRGTGSYGYTF.

This clonotype was recorded many times. The chain couples TRBV2 to TRBJ1-5; the match to TRBD1 covers 8 bases. Trimming cost V 3 bases and J 7 bases; bases outside gene matches: 8. The CDR3 has 15 residues. Germline lookup yields CDR1 SNHLY and CDR2 FYNNEI. In DNA form, the CDR3 reads TGTGCCAGCAGTGAGTCAGGGGGCGCGGAGCAGCCCCAGCATTTT. Amino acid sequence: CASSESGGAEQPQHF.

This clonotype occurred many times. The chain uses TRBV7-2 and TRBJ2-3; 7 nucleotides match TRBD1. V dropped 2 bases and J dropped 1; count of bases not matched to a gene: 6. Germline loops: CDR1 SGHTA, CDR2 FQGNSA. The CDR3 spans 16 residues. The CDR3 region is CASSLTQGVGTDTQYF. The CDR3, as DNA: TGTGCCAGCAGCTTAACCCAGGGGGTCGGCACAGATACGCAGTATTTT.

This clonotype came up a few times. The CDR3 nucleotides are TGTGCCAGCAGATCCTTGAGCGGAGAGACAGTCTCTGGAAACACCATATATTTT. It specifies CASRSLSGETVSGNTIYF. V and J are TRBV6-2 or TRBV6-3 and TRBJ1-3, with D maybe TRBD1 (5 bases). This CDR3 has 18 amino acids. With 6 bases removed from V and 0 bases from J, the gap between germline ends came to 21 bases. Germline values: CDR1 MNHEY, CDR2 SVGEGT.

This clonotype was counted at least ten times. V gene TRBV11-2 combines with J gene TRBJ2-7; no clear D gene. The CDR3 sequence is 15 residues long. V lost 1 base, J lost 4 bases, and 14 bases lay in between. Per the germline V gene, CDR1 is SGHAT and CDR2 is FQNNGV. CDR3 protein: CASSLAFQVTYEQYF. As DNA, the CDR3 is TGTGCCAGCAGCTTAGCGTTCCAGGTTACATACGAGCAGTACTTC.

In its sample, this clonotype was seen many times. The chain employs TRBV29-1 and TRBJ1-4, with D perhaps matching TRBD1 (6 bases). CDR3 length: 15 amino acids. V dropped 4 bases and J dropped 1 base, with 13 bases sitting between them. Germline CDR1 reads SQVTM; CDR2 reads ANQGSEA. CDR3 DNA: TGCAGCGTTGTGGGGCCAGGGGAAACTAATGAAAAACTGTTTTTT. The encoded protein is CSVVGPGETNEKLFF.

The chain combines TRBV20-1 with TRBJ1-5; D not certain. V gave up 7 bases and J gave up 5 bases, with 12 bases separating them. The CDR3 is made up of 12 amino acids. Germline assignment: CDR1 DFQATT and CDR2 SNEGSKA (reference sequence). The CDR3 protein is CSGRRPDQPQHF. Written as DNA, the CDR3 is TGCAGTGGCCGACGACCCGATCAGCCCCAGCATTTT.

This clonotype was seen ten or more times. The chain uses TRBV4-1 and TRBJ1-1; D remains ambiguous. The CDR3 totals 13 residues. V shed 0 bases and J shed 1 base, with 3 bases lying between them. The V gene's germline CDR1 is MGHRA and CDR2 YSYEKL. The CDR3 DNA reads TGCGCCAGCAGCCAAGATTGGAACACTGAAGCTTTCTTT. This encodes CASSQDWNTEAFF.

This clonotype was seen many times. The J gene is TRBJ2-7, the V gene TRBV12-3 or TRBV12-4, with 7 bases lining up with TRBD1. This CDR3 region has 14 residues. The V and J ends lost 5 bases and 0 bases, in that order; junction bases with no gene match: 4. The CDR3 region has the DNA TGTGCCAGCAGTATGACAGGGTCCTCCTACGAGCAGTACTTC. Protein: CASSMTGSSYEQYF.

This clonotype was detected ten times or more. The rearrangement uses TRBV30 and TRBJ1-4, with 10 bases lining up with TRBD1. CDR1 is GTSNPN and CDR2 is SVGIG in the germline V gene (reference sequence). The CDR3 loop spans 17 amino acids. V was pared by 4 bases and J by 8 bases, with 16 bases of the junction left unmatched. In DNA, the CDR3 is TGTGCCTGGACCCCGGGACAGGGGCACCTCACGGGGGAAAAACTGTTTTTT. Amino acid sequence: CAWTPGQGHLTGEKLFF.

This clonotype showed up many times. This sequence joins TRBV5-1 and TRBJ1-2; weak D call: TRBD1 (5 bases). Trimming left V 0 bases short and J 7 bases short, with 13 bases between. The CDR3 has 14 residues. Germline CDR1 is SGHRS and CDR2 is YFSETQ. The CDR3: CASSLEWGTGGYTF. The CDR3 bases are TGCGCCAGCAGCTTGGAGTGGGGGACGGGTGGCTACACCTTC. The whole variable domain, filled in from reference TRBV5-1 and TRBJ1-2, reads KAGVTQTPRYLIKTRGQQVTLSCSPISGHRSVSWYQQTPGQGLQFLFEYFSETQRNKGNFPGRFSGRQFSNSRSEMNVSTLELGDSALYLCASSLEWGTGGYTFGSGTRLTVV.

This clonotype was observed a handful of times. The chain employs TRBV7-9 and TRBJ2-1; D remains ambiguous. V shed 5 bases and J shed 7 bases, with 9 bases lying between them. Looked up from germline, CDR1 is SEHNR and CDR2 is FQNEAQ (reference sequence). This CDR3 comprises 12 residues. The DNA for the CDR3 is TGTGCCAGCAGCCCCCAACGAAATGAGCAGTTCTTC. It is translated as CASSPQRNEQFF.